A selection of T cell receptor beta chains follows, all from one sample in a study of control samples from healthy donors and cancer patients. Measured with immunoSEQ multiplex PCR; TCRdb has only the in-frame clones, and not every one. Of about 120,000 clones listed, roughly nine tenths are singletons. Sequencing was performed on PBMCs. These TCRs come from a woman aged 45-65 years with colorectal cancer. CDR3s include the opening cysteine and the closing phenylalanine or tryptophan. D genes are given only for firm matches. Rows give clone size only sometimes, using once, few, many, or a class for an expanded clone.

CDR3	DNA	D	size	V	J
CASAEITGELFF	TGTGCCAGCGCCGAAATAACCGGGGAGCTGTTTTTT	-	-	TRBV27	TRBJ2-2
CASSVVPGNPPRGYTF	TGTGCCAGCAGCGTAGTGCCAGGAAATCCTCCCCGGGGCTACACCTTC	-	-	TRBV9	TRBJ1-2
CASSQDRQHNEQFF	TGTGCCAGCAGCCAAGACCGCCAGCACAATGAGCAGTTCTTC	-	-	TRBV3-1/TRBV3-2	TRBJ2-1
CASSALAGRTNNEQFF	TGTGCCAGTAGTGCGCTAGCGGGTCGGACAAACAATGAGCAGTTCTTC	TRBD2	-	TRBV19	TRBJ2-1
CASTVSTGSYEQYF	TGTGCCAGCACGGTCTCGACAGGCTCCTACGAGCAGTACTTC	-	-	TRBV6-5	TRBJ2-7
CASSPVPGQLNTEAFF	TGTGCCAGTAGCCCAGTCCCGGGACAGTTGAACACTGAAGCTTTCTTT	TRBD1	-	TRBV19	TRBJ1-1
CASSLGRGTGGINTEAFF	TGTGCCAGCAGCTTAGGTCGTGGGACAGGGGGTATCAACACTGAAGCTTTCTTT	TRBD1	-	TRBV7-9	TRBJ1-1
CASSLVNSGANVLTF	TGCGCCAGCAGCTTGGTTAATTCTGGGGCCAACGTCCTGACTTTC	-	-	TRBV5-1	TRBJ2-6
CASTIWQGTQSGNTIYF	TGTGCCAGCACCATATGGCAGGGGACACAATCTGGAAACACCATATATTTT	-	-	TRBV11-2	TRBJ1-3
CASSPSFRGYTF	TGTGCCAGCAGCCCCTCATTTCGGGGCTACACCTTC	-	-	TRBV11-2	TRBJ1-2
CASSQVQGKSTEAFF	TGTGCCAGCAGCCAAGTCCAGGGGAAGAGCACTGAAGCTTTCTTT	-	-	TRBV3-1/TRBV3-2	TRBJ1-1
CASSVRTDTQYF	TGTGCCAGCAGCGTCAGAACAGATACGCAGTATTTT	-	-	TRBV3-1/TRBV3-2	TRBJ2-3
CASSLGLAGGGEQYF	TGCGCCAGCAGCTTGGGGCTAGCGGGAGGTGGGGAGCAGTACTTC	TRBD2	-	TRBV5-1	TRBJ2-7
CASRPPGLSSYEQYF	TGTGCCAGTAGGCCGCCCGGGCTAAGCTCCTACGAGCAGTACTTC	-	-	TRBV19	TRBJ2-7
CASSLRPGQGNTEAFF	TGTGCCAGCAGCTTGCGACCGGGACAGGGAAACACTGAAGCTTTCTTT	TRBD1	-	TRBV14	TRBJ1-1
CASSLKGGWDTEAFF	TGTGCCAGCAGCTTAAAAGGGGGCTGGGACACTGAAGCTTTCTTT	TRBD1	once	TRBV7-6	TRBJ1-1
CASSLGTERYF	TGTGCCAGCAGCTTAGGGACCGAGAGGTACTTC	-	-	TRBV7-9	TRBJ2-4
CASSIRGTGNTIYF	TGTGCCAGTAGTATAAGAGGGACTGGAAACACCATATATTTT	-	-	TRBV19	TRBJ1-3
CASSSEGQGKFF	TGCGCCAGCAGCTCAGAGGGACAGGGGAAATTCTTC	TRBD1	-	TRBV5-1	TRBJ2-1
CASSGATVNTEAFF	TGTGCCAGCAGCGGGGCGACGGTGAACACTGAAGCTTTCTTT	-	-	TRBV13	TRBJ1-1
CASSPGTGDIETQYF	TGTGCCAGCAGCCCCGGGACAGGGGATATCGAGACGCAGTATTTT	TRBD1	-	TRBV7-3	TRBJ2-3
CASSLEGFGQPQHF	TGCGCCAGCAGCTTGGAAGGTTTTGGCCAGCCCCAGCATTTT	-	-	TRBV5-1	TRBJ1-5
CASSVTFANTGELFF	TGTGCCAGCAGTGTTACATTCGCGAACACCGGGGAGCTGTTTTTT	-	-	TRBV2	TRBJ2-2
CASSQPTGRTEAFF	TGCGCCAGCAGCCAACCGACAGGGCGGACTGAAGCTTTCTTT	TRBD1	-	TRBV4-1	TRBJ1-1
CASSSQGRDQPQHF	TGTGCCAGCAGCTCGCAGGGAAGGGATCAGCCCCAGCATTTT	-	-	TRBV5-4	TRBJ1-5
CASSLAANGNNEKLFF	TGCGCCAGCAGCTTGGCCGCGAACGGAAATAATGAAAAACTGTTTTTT	-	-	TRBV5-1	TRBJ1-4
CSVEDVPGGDTIYF	TGCAGCGTTGAAGATGTGCCCGGAGGGGACACCATATATTTT	-	-	TRBV29-1	TRBJ1-3
CAWSDPRGQSNQPQHF	TGTGCCTGGAGTGACCCGAGGGGGCAGAGCAATCAGCCCCAGCATTTT	TRBD1	-	TRBV30	TRBJ1-5